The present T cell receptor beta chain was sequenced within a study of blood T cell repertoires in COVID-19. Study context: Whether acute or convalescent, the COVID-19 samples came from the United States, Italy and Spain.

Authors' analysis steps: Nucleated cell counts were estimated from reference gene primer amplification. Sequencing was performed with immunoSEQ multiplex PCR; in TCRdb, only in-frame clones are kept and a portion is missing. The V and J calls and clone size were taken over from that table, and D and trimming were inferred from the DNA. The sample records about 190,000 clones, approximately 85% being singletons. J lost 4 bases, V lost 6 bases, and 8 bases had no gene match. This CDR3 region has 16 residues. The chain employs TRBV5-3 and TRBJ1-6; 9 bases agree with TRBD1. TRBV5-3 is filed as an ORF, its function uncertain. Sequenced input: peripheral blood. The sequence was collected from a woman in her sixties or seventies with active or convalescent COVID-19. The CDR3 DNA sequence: TGTGCCAGAAAAGGGACAGGGTTACTATATAATTCACCCCTCCACTTT. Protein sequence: CARKGTGLLYNSPLHF.